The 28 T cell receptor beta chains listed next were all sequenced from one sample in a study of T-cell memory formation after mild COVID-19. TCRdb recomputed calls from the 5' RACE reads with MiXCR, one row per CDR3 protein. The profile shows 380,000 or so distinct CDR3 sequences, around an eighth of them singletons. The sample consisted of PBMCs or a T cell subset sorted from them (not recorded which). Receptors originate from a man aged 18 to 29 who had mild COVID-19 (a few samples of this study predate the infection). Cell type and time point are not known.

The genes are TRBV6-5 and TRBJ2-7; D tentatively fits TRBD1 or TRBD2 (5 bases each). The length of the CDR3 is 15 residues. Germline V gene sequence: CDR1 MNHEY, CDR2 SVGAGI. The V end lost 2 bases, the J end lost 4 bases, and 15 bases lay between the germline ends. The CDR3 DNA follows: TGTGCCAGCAGTTACGTTCCGGGACCGCGTTACGAGCAGTACTTC. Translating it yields CASSYVPGPRYEQYF.

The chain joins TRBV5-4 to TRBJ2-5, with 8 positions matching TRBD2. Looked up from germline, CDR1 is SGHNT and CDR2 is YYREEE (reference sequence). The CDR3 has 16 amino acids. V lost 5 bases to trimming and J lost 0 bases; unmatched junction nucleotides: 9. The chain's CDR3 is CASSAGGAWYQETQYF. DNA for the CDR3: TGTGCCAGCAGTGCCGGGGGGGCCTGGTACCAAGAGACCCAGTACTTC.

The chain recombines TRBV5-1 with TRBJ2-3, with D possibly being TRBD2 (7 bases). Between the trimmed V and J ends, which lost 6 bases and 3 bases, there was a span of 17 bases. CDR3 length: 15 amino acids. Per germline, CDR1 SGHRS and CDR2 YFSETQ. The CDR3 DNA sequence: TGCGCCAGCACTTTCACGGGGGGCGGGACAGATACGCAGTATTTT. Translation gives CASTFTGGGTDTQYF.

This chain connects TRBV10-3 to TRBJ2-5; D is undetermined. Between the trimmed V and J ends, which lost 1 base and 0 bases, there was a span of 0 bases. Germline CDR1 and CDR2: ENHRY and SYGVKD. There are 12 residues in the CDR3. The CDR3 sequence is CAISEYQETQYF. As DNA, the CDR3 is TGTGCCATCAGTGAGTACCAAGAGACCCAGTACTTC.

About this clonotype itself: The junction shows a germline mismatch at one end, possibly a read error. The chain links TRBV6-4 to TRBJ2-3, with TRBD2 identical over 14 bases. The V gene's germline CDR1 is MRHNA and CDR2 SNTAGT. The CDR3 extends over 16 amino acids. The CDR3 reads CASSDSTSGGADTKYF. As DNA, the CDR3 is TGTGCCAGCAGTGACTCGACTAGCGGGGGGGCAGATACGAAGTATTTT.

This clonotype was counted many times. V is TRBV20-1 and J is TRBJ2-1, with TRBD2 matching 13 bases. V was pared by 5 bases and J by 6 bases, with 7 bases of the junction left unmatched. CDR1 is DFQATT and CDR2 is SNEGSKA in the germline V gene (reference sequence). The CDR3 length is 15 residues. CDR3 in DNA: TGCAGTGCTCCCCAGACTAGCGGGGGGTTCAATGAGCAGTTCTTC. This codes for CSAPQTSGGFNEQFF.

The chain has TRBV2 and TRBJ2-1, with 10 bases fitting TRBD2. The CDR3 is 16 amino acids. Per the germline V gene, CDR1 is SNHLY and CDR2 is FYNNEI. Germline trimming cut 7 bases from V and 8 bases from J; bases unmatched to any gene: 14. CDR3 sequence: CASTPDRLAGEDEQFF. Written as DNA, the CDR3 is TGTGCCAGCACTCCGGACCGGCTAGCGGGGGAGGATGAGCAGTTCTTC.

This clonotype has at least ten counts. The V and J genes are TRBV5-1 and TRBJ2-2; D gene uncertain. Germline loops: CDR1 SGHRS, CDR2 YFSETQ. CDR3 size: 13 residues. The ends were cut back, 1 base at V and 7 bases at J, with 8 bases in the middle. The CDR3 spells CASSLSGYGELFF. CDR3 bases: TGCGCCAGCAGCTTGTCAGGATACGGGGAGCTGTTTTTT.

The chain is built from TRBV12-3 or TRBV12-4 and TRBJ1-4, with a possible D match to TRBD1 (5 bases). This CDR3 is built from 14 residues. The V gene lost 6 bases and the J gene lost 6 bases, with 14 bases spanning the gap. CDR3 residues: CASRKGLIDEKLFF. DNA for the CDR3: TGTGCCAGCAGAAAGGGGTTGATTGATGAAAAACTGTTTTTT.

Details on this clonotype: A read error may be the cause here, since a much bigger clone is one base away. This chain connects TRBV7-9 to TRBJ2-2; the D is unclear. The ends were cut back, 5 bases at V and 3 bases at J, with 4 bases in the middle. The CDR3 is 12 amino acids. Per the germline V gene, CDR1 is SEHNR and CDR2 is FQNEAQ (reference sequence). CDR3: CASSNHTGELFF. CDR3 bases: TGTGCCAGCAGCAATCACACCGGGGAGCTGTTTTTT.

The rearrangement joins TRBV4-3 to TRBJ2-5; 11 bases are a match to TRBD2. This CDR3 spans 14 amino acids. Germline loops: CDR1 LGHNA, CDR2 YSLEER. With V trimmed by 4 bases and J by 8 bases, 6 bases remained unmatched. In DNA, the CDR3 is TGCGCCAGCAGCCCGACTAGCGGGGCTCCAACCCAGTACTTC. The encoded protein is CASSPTSGAPTQYF.

CDR3 loop: CASSYSAEPSGVAKNIQYF. The CDR3 nucleotides read TGTGCCAGCAGTTACTCGGCAGAGCCATCTGGGGTGGCCAAAAACATTCAGTACTTC. The chain carries TRBV6-6 and TRBJ2-4; D is uncertain. V was trimmed by 0 bases and J by 1 base, leaving 19 bases between them. Germline V gives CDR1 MNHNY, CDR2 SVGAGI (reference sequence). The CDR3 has 19 amino acids.

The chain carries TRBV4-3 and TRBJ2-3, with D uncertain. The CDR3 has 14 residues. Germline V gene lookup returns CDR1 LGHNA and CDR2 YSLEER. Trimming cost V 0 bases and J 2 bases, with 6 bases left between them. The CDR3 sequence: CASSQEPNTDTQYF. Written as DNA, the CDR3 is TGCGCCAGCAGCCAAGAACCAAACACAGATACGCAGTATTTT.

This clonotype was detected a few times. The CDR3 loop reads CASSQGVEQYV. For the CDR3, the DNA is TGTGCCAGCAGCCAAGGGGTCGAGCAGTACGTC. J is TRBJ2-7 and V is TRBV3-1; no reliable D call. Germline values: CDR1 LGHDT, CDR2 YNNKEL (reference sequence). Deletions cut 1 base from V and 6 bases from J, with 4 bases between. The CDR3 covers 11 residues.

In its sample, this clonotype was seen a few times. The CDR3 DNA reads as TGTGCCAGCAGTTTAGGAGGGGCAGATGAGACCCAGTACTTC. This gives the protein CASSLGGADETQYF. The V and J genes are TRBV27 and TRBJ2-5, with D perhaps matching TRBD2 (6 bases). The germline V gene encodes CDR1 MNHEY and CDR2 SMNVEV (reference sequence). The CDR3 contains 14 residues. V shed 2 bases and J shed 5 bases, with 12 bases lying between them.

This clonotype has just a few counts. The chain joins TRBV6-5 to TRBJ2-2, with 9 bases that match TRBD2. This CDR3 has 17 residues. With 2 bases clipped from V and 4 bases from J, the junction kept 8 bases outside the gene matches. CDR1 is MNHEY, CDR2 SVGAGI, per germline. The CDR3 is CASSYLLAGLSTGELFF. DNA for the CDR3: TGTGCCAGCAGTTACCTTCTAGCGGGGCTGAGCACCGGGGAGCTGTTTTTT.

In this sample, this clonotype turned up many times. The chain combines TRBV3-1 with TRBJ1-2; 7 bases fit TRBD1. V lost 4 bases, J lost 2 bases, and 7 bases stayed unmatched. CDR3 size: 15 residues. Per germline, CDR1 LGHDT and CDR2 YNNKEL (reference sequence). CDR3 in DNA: TGTGCCAGCAGCCCAGCAGGGGGAGGCAACTATGGCTACACCTTC. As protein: CASSPAGGGNYGYTF.

CDR3 coding DNA: TGCAGCGTTGGAAAGGGATCTAACACTGAAGCTTTCTTT. It codes for CSVGKGSNTEAFF. The chain employs TRBV29-1 and TRBJ1-1, with D unclear. Trimming left V 4 bases short and J 2 bases short, with 11 bases between. The germline CDR1 and CDR2 sequences are SQVTM and ANQGSEA. The CDR3 extends over 13 amino acids.

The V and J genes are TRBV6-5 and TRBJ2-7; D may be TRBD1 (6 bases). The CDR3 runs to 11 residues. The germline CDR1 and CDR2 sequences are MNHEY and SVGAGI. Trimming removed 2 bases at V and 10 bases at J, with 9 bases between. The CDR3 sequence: CASSYGGVQYV. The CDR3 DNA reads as TGTGCCAGCAGTTACGGGGGCGTCCAGTACGTC.

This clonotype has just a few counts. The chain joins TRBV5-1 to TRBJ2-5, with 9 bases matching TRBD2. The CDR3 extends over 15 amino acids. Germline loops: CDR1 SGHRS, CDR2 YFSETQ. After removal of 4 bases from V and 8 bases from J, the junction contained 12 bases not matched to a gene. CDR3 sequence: CASSLLSGSSSTQYF. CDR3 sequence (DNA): TGCGCCAGCAGCCTACTTAGCGGGAGTAGTTCCACCCAGTACTTC.

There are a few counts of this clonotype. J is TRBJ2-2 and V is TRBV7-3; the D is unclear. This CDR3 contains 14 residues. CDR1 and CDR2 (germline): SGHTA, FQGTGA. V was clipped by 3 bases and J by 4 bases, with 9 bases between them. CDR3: CASSFLPRTGELFF. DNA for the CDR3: TGTGCCAGCAGCTTCCTCCCCCGCACCGGGGAGCTGTTTTTT.

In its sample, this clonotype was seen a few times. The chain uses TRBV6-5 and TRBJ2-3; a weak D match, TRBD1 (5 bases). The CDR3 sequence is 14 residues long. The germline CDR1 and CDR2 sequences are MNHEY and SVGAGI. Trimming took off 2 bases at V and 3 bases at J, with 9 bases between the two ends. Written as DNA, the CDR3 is TGTGCCAGCAGTTACGGACACCCTACAGATACGCAGTATTTT. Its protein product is CASSYGHPTDTQYF.

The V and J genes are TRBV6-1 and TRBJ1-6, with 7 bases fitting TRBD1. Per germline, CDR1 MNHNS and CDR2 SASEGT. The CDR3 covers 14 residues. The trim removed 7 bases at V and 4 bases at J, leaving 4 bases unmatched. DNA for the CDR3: TGTGCCAGCAAGGTGACAGGGTATAATTCACCCCTCCACTTT. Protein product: CASKVTGYNSPLHF.

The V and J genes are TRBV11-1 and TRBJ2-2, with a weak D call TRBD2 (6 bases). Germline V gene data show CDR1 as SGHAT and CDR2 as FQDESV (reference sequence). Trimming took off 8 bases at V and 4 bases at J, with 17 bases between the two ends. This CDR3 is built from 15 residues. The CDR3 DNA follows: TGTGCCAGCGGGGCGGGGTCAGGGCGCACCGGGGAGCTGTTTTTT. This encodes CASGAGSGRTGELFF.

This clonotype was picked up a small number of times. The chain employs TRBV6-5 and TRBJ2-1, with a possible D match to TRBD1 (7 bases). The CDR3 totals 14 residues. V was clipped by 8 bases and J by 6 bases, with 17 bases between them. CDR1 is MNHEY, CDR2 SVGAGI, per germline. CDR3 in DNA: TGTGCCAGCTATGGGGGGCCAGGGGGCAATGAGCAGTTCTTC. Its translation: CASYGGPGGNEQFF.

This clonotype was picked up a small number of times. The CDR3 sequence is CASSPPSVPYEQYV. CDR3 sequence (DNA): TGTGCCAGCTCACCCCCATCGGTTCCCTACGAGCAGTACGTC. This sequence joins TRBV18 and TRBJ2-7; D gene unclear. Per the germline V gene, CDR1 is KGHSH and CDR2 is LQKENI. V gave up 3 bases and J gave up 2 bases, with 11 bases separating them. This CDR3 has 14 amino acids.

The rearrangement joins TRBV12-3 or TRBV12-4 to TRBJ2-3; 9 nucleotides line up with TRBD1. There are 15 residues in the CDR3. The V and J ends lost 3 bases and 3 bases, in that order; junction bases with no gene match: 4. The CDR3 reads CASSFLGQGTDTQYF. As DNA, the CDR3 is TGTGCCAGCAGTTTCTTAGGACAGGGGACAGATACGCAGTATTTT.

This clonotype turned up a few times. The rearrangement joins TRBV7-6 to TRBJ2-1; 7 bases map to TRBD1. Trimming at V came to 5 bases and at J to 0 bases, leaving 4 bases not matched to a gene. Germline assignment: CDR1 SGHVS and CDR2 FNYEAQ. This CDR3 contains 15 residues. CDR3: CASSQGQNSYNEQFF. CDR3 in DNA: TGTGCCAGCAGCCAGGGACAGAACTCCTACAATGAGCAGTTCTTC.